The 21 T cell receptor beta chains given below trace back to one sample, sequenced in a study of blood T cell repertoires in COVID-19 (dated by TCRdb to 2020 to 2022). Library method: the immunoSEQ multiplex PCR assay. This immuneACCESS table, as held by TCRdb, lists in-frame sequences with V and J called but not all clones. Of the missing ones, under half trace to an unresolved V gene in checked studies; the others have no known cause. Present in this sample are roughly 140,000 clones, 85% of which were seen just once. The ten most abundant clones make up roughly 6.4% of the sample. The sequenced material came from PBMCs or T cells enriched from blood (not recorded which). The receptors here all came from a woman in her 40s who had recovered from COVID-19.

V gene TRBV4-2 combines with J gene TRBJ2-3, with TRBD2 matching over 8 bases. CDR1 and CDR2 (germline): LGHNA, YNFKEQ. The CDR3 totals 15 residues. V shed 0 bases, J shed 5 bases, and the junction held 4 bases outside the gene matches. The CDR3, as DNA: TGTGCCAGCAGCCAAGAGAGTGCGGGGGGAGATACGCAGTATTTT. This gives the protein CASSQESAGGDTQYF.

This clone was seen only once. The CDR3 reads CASSIWLAGAKNNEQFF. In nucleotides, the CDR3 is TGTGCCAGTAGTATATGGCTAGCGGGGGCTAAGAACAATGAGCAGTTCTTC. J is TRBJ2-1 and V is TRBV19, with 10 bases fitting TRBD2. The germline V gene encodes CDR1 LNHDA and CDR2 SQIVND (reference sequence). CDR3 length: 17 amino acids. The trim removed 2 bases at V and 5 bases at J, leaving 9 bases unmatched.

The V gene is TRBV7-8, the J gene TRBJ1-5; 7 nucleotides line up with TRBD1. J lost 5 bases, V lost 4 bases, and 2 bases had no gene match. The germline V gene has CDR1 SGHVS and CDR2 FQNEAQ. The CDR3 is 13 amino acids. The CDR3 reads CASSSQGDQPQHF. CDR3 DNA sequence: TGTGCCAGCAGCTCGCAGGGGGATCAGCCCCAGCATTTT. Full variable domain (missing parts from reference TRBV7-8 and TRBJ1-5): GAGVSQSPRYKVAKRGQDVALRCDPISGHVSLFWYQQALGQGPEFLTYFQNEAQLDKSGLPSDRFFAERPEGSVSTLKIQRTQQEDSAVYLCASSSQGDQPQHFGDGTRLSIL.

The V gene is TRBV18, the J gene TRBJ2-1, with 11 positions matching TRBD2. The CDR3 consists of 15 residues. Germline CDR1 is KGHSH and CDR2 is LQKENI. V was pared by 3 bases and J by 8 bases, with 6 bases of the junction left unmatched. The CDR3 bases are TGTGCCAGCTCACCCGGGACTAGCGGAGTCTATGAGCAGTTCTTC. This encodes CASSPGTSGVYEQFF. Full variable domain (remainder filled in from reference TRBV18 and TRBJ2-1): NAGVMQNPRHLVRRRGQEARLRCSPMKGHSHVYWYRQLPEEGLKFMVYLQKENIIDESGMPKERFSAEFPKEGPSILRIQQVVRGDSAAYFCASSPGTSGVYEQFFGPGTRLTVL.

This clone was counted once. V is TRBV4-1 and J is TRBJ2-1; 15 bases fit TRBD2. This CDR3 is built from 16 residues. Trimming removed 4 bases from V and 6 bases from J; junction bases left unmatched: 4. Germline V gene data show CDR1 as MGHRA and CDR2 as YSYEKL. The CDR3 loop reads CASSLGTSGGTNEQFF. CDR3 nucleotide sequence: TGCGCCAGCAGCCTCGGGACTAGCGGGGGGACCAATGAGCAGTTCTTC.

The genes are TRBV11-1 and TRBJ2-7; TRBD2 matches 13 bases. The CDR3 runs 15 residues. CDR1 and CDR2 from the germline V gene are SGHAT and FQDESV (reference sequence). With 5 bases clipped from V and 2 bases from J, the junction kept 3 bases outside the gene matches. The CDR3 sequence is CASSPGLAGTYEQYF. The CDR3 coding sequence is TGTGCCAGCAGCCCGGGACTAGCGGGAACCTACGAGCAGTACTTC.

This chain joins TRBV2 and TRBJ2-2, with TRBD2 as a possible D gene (7 bases). Germline V gene data show CDR1 as SNHLY and CDR2 as FYNNEI. V was pared by 3 bases and J by 5 bases, with 13 bases between. The CDR3 has 15 residues. CDR3 amino acids: CASSEGGLATGELFF. CDR3 sequence (DNA): TGTGCCAGCAGTGAGGGGGGGCTAGCGACCGGGGAGCTGTTTTTT.

V gene TRBV3-1 (or the pseudogene TRBV3-2) combines with J gene TRBJ2-1, with a tentative D call TRBD2 (6 bases). V was cut by 0 bases and J by 9 bases, with 12 bases left in between. The CDR3 covers 14 residues. CDR1 and CDR2 (germline): LGHDT, YNNKEL (reference sequence). The CDR3 nucleotides read TGTGCCAGCAGCCAAGAAACCCGGCGGGGTGAGCAGTTCTTC. Its translation: CASSQETRRGEQFF.

The chain couples TRBV19 to TRBJ1-5; D possibly corresponds to TRBD1 (5 bases). Trimming removed 3 bases at V and 5 bases at J, with 17 bases between. CDR3 length: 16 amino acids. Germline CDR1 LNHDA, CDR2 SQIVND (reference sequence). The CDR3: CASSIKRRQGHQPQHF. The CDR3 DNA sequence: TGTGCCAGTAGTATTAAAAGGCGTCAGGGCCATCAGCCCCAGCATTTT.

This clone was counted only a few times. This rearrangement joins TRBV5-1 to TRBJ2-7; 9 bases are shared with TRBD1. The V segment lost 10 bases and the J segment 5 bases; nucleotides outside the gene matches: 4. The CDR3 is 11 amino acids. Looked up from germline, CDR1 is SGHRS and CDR2 is YFSETQ. CDR3 nucleotide sequence: TGCGCCTGCCGGACAGGGGACGAGCAGTACTTC. This codes for CACRTGDEQYF.

The chain couples TRBV18 to TRBJ2-6, with 8 nucleotides matching TRBD1. Germline V gene lookup returns CDR1 KGHSH and CDR2 LQKENI. This CDR3 contains 16 residues. V trimming: 5 bases; J trimming: 1 base; junction bases outside the gene matches: 4. The chain's CDR3 is CASSEQGASGANVLTF. CDR3 coding DNA: TGTGCCAGCTCAGAGCAGGGGGCTTCTGGGGCCAACGTCCTGACTTTC.

The chain carries TRBV29-1 and TRBJ2-7; 9 bases fit TRBD1. Germline assignment: CDR1 SQVTM and CDR2 ANQGSEA. The CDR3 has 18 amino acids. Losses at the gene ends were 6 bases for V and 1 base for J; bases not matched to a gene: 19. The CDR3 loop is CSVALGSRWTGESYEQYF. The CDR3, as DNA: TGCAGCGTCGCTCTTGGAAGTAGGTGGACAGGGGAGTCCTACGAGCAGTACTTC.

The V and J genes are TRBV7-2 and TRBJ2-1; maybe TRBD1 (6 bases). Per the germline V gene, CDR1 is SGHTA and CDR2 is FQGNSA. The CDR3 covers 13 residues. V was trimmed by 5 bases and J by 9 bases, leaving 14 bases between them. CDR3 in DNA: TGTGCCAGCAGCCTAGGGGGTGGGGCTGAGCAGTTCTTC. Protein product: CASSLGGGAEQFF.

The rearrangement links TRBV2 to TRBJ1-2; D not certain. V was cut by 0 bases and J by 4 bases, with 12 bases left in between. The CDR3 length is 15 residues. Germline V gene data show CDR1 as SNHLY and CDR2 as FYNNEI. CDR3 sequence: CASSEAPDSGYGYTF. The CDR3 DNA is TGTGCCAGCAGTGAAGCCCCGGACTCGGGCTATGGCTACACCTTC.

V usage is TRBV29-1 and J usage is TRBJ1-1, with 9 bases lining up with TRBD1. The germline V gene encodes CDR1 SQVTM and CDR2 ANQGSEA. The V and J ends lost 8 bases and 3 bases, in that order; junction bases with no gene match: 7. The length of the CDR3 is 13 residues. This CDR3 is CSHRGQGDTEAFF. In DNA, the CDR3 is TGCAGCCATCGGGGACAGGGAGACACTGAAGCTTTCTTT.

This chain uses TRBV27 with TRBJ1-2, with a weak D call TRBD1 (6 bases). Germline V gene data show CDR1 as MNHEY and CDR2 as SMNVEV (reference sequence). The CDR3 is 19 amino acids. Trimming shortened V by 3 bases and J by 4 bases, and 27 bases separated the two germline ends. CDR3 region: CASSLGGRGPGPDFYGYTF. CDR3 bases: TGTGCCAGCAGTTTGGGGGGGCGGGGTCCGGGGCCCGATTTCTATGGCTACACCTTC.

Here the CDR3 DNA reads TGTGCCAGCAGTCCACAGGGTTCTTATAGCAATCAGCCCCAGCATTTT. Amino acid sequence: CASSPQGSYSNQPQHF. This chain uses TRBV27 with TRBJ1-5; TRBD1 is a possible D gene (6 bases). V gave up 5 bases and J gave up 0 bases, with 14 bases separating them. There are 16 residues in the CDR3. Germline V gives CDR1 MNHEY, CDR2 SMNVEV (reference sequence).

The rearrangement links TRBV3-1 (or the pseudogene TRBV3-2) to TRBJ1-1; possible D gene TRBD1, 6 bases. V lost 3 bases and J lost 3, with 14 bases in between. Germline CDR1 LGHDT, CDR2 YNNKEL (reference sequence). CDR3 length: 15 amino acids. As DNA, the CDR3 is TGTGCCAGCAGCCATGGGGACAACCGAGACACTGAAGCTTTCTTT. This encodes CASSHGDNRDTEAFF.

This chain uses TRBV12-5 with TRBJ2-7, with TRBD1 identical over 10 bases. Germline trimming cut 7 bases from V and 2 bases from J; bases unmatched to any gene: 5. Germline V lookup: CDR1 LGHNT, CDR2 FRNRAP. The CDR3 covers 14 residues. Here the CDR3 reads CASALGTGAYEQYF. CDR3 DNA: TGTGCTAGTGCCTTGGGGACAGGGGCCTACGAGCAGTACTTC.

CDR3 loop: CASSTEDRLNTEAFF. DNA for the CDR3: TGTGCCAGCAGCACCGAGGACAGGTTGAACACTGAAGCTTTCTTT. The chain employs TRBV5-8 and TRBJ1-1, with 7 nucleotides matching TRBD1. The V segment lost 4 bases and the J segment 0 bases; nucleotides outside the gene matches: 6. Germline V CDR1 and CDR2: SGHTS, YDEGEE. The CDR3 is made up of 15 amino acids.

The chain combines TRBV5-1 with TRBJ2-7; D is possibly TRBD1 (6 bases). Trimming stripped 1 base from V and 4 bases from J, with 9 bases between. Germline values: CDR1 SGHRS, CDR2 YFSETQ. CDR3 length: 13 amino acids. In nucleotides, the CDR3 is TGCGCCAGCAGCTTGTACCAGGGGTACGAGCAGTACTTC. This encodes CASSLYQGYEQYF.